This T cell receptor beta chain was obtained from a study of T cell responses to AZD1222 COVID-19 vaccine. Study details: Second-dose schedules of about 4 or about 12 weeks were combined. The study's findings and limits: It was only a handful of AZD1222 recipients who were seropositive at baseline. None of the repertoires were sampled until the peak T cell response had passed.

The CDR3 loop spans 17 amino acids. Looked up from germline, CDR1 is SEHNR and CDR2 is FQNEAQ (reference sequence). V lost 4 bases, J lost 2 bases, and 18 bases lay in between. Concerning this clone: Its antigen is unidentified.

Repertoires were generated with immunoSEQ multiplex PCR, while TCRdb's copy carries only in-frame clones and drops some. Here the sample spans over 95,000 clones, approximately 91% being singletons. The receptor's source is an adult in good health. Here the sequenced sample was peripheral blood, taken on day 0 of AZD1222 vaccination. The chain carries TRBV7-9 and TRBJ1-5; unclear D gene. CDR3 in amino acids: CASSSTKSEAGNQPQHF. The CDR3 region has the DNA TGTGCCAGCAGCTCCACTAAGTCGGAGGCTGGCAATCAGCCCCAGCATTTT. The variable domain in full, completed from reference TRBV7-9 and TRBJ1-5, reads DTGVSQNPRHKITKRGQNVTFRCDPISEHNRLYWYRQTLGQGPEFLTYFQNEAQLEKSRLLSDRFSAERPKGSFSTLEIQRTEQGDSAMYLCASSSTKSEAGNQPQHFGDGTRLSIL.